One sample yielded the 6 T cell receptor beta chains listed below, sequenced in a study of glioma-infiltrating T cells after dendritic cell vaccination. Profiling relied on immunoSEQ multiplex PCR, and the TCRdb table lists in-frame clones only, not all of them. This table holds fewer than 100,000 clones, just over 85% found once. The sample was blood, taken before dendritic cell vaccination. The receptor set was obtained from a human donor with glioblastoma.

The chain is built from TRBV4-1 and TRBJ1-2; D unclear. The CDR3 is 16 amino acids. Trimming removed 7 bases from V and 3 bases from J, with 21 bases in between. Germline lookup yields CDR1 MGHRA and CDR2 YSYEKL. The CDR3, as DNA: TGCGCCAGCACCACCTCAAAGGGAGGCCTGGACTATGGCTACACCTTC. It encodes CASTTSKGGLDYGYTF.

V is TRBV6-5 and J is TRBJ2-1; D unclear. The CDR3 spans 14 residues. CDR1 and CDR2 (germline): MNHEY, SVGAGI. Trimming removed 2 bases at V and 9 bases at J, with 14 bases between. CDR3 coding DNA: TGTGCCAGCAGTTACGGTCCGGTTTCGAGTGAGCAGTTCTTC. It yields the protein CASSYGPVSSEQFF.

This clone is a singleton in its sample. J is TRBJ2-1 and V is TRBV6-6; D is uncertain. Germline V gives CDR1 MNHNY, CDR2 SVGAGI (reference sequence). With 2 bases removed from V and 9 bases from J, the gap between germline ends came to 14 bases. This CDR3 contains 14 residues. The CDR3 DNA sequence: TGTGCCAGCAGTTACCCTGGGCTCCCCCGTGAGCAGTTCTTC. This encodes CASSYPGLPREQFF.

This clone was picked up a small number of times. The CDR3, as DNA: TGTGCCAGCAGGGGTAGCGGGTTGGGCTACGAGCAGTACTTC. This encodes CASRGSGLGYEQYF. This rearrangement joins TRBV28 to TRBJ2-7; 7 bases agree with TRBD2. The junction had 8 bases not matched to a gene; V was cut back by 6 bases and J by 3 bases. Per the germline V gene, CDR1 is MDHEN and CDR2 is SYDVKM. The CDR3 totals 14 residues. Looking up the rest from reference TRBV28 and TRBJ2-7 gives the full variable domain: DVKVTQSSRYLVKRTGEKVFLECVQDMDHENMFWYRQDPGLGLRLIYFSYDVKMKEKGDIPEGYSVSREKKERFSLILESASTNQTSMYLCASRGSGLGYEQYFGPGTRLTVT.

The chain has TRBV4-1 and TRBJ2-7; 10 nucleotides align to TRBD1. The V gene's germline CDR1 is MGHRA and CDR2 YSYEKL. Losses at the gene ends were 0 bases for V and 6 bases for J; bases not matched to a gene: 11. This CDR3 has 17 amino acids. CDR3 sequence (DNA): TGCGCCAGCAGCCAAGAGGTACGCCGGGACAGGGGACTCGAGCAGTACTTC. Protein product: CASSQEVRRDRGLEQYF.

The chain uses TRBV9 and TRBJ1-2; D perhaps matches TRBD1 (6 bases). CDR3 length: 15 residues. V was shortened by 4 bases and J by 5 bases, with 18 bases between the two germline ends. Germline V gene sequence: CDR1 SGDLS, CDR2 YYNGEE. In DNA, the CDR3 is TGTGCCAGCAGCCCCGGGCGGGGGGCGAGGTATGGCTACACCTTC. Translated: CASSPGRGARYGYTF.